This TCR beta chain came from a study of blood T cell repertoires in COVID-19. Libraries were prepared by immunoSEQ multiplex PCR; TCRdb keeps only in-frame clonotypes and omits some of them. The data contain 70,000 to 80,000 clones, roughly 90% of them singletons. This CDR3 has 14 residues. Per the germline V gene, CDR1 is SGHTA and CDR2 is FQGNSA. After removal of 4 bases from V and 15 bases from J, the junction contained 13 bases not matched to a gene. The source is a woman aged 55-70 years with active COVID-19. Sequencing input: peripheral blood. The V and J genes are TRBV7-2 and TRBJ2-1; the match to TRBD2 covers 9 bases. The CDR3 DNA reads TGTGCCAGCAGCTCCCGACTAGCGGAAGGAGGTCTGTTCTTC. Its protein product is CASSSRLAEGGLFF. The whole variable domain, remainder taken from reference TRBV7-2 and TRBJ2-1, is GAGVSQSPSNKVTEKGKDVELRCDPISGHTALYWYRQSLGQGLEFLIYFQGNSAPDKSGLPSDRFSAERTGGSVSTLTIQRTQQEDSAVYLCASSSRLAEGGLFFGPGTRLTVL.